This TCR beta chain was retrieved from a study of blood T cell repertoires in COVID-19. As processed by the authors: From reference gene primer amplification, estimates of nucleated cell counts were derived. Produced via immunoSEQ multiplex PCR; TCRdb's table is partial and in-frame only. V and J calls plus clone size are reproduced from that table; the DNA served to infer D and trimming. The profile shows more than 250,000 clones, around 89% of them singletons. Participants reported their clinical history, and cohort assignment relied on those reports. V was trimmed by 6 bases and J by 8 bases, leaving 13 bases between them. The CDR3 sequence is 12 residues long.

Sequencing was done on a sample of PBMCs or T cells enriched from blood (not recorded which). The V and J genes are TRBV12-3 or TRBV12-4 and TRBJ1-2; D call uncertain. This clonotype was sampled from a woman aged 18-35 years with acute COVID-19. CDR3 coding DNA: TGTGCCAGCAGCACCGATACACCGGGCTACACCTTC. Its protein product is CASSTDTPGYTF.